This T cell receptor (beta chain) was found in a study of T cells expressing NK-cell markers (TCRdb year 2020). Regarding the research as a whole: About 8 donors provided sorted CD3+CD56+NKG2C+, CD3+CD56+NKG2C- and CD3+CD56-NKG2C+ T-cell subsets, whose TCR beta-chain repertoires were profiled. Among the eight sequenced donors, seven were HCMV-seropositive and one was HCMV-seronegative. The eight sequenced donors were randomly selected healthy volunteers, three men and five women. Illumina HiSeq 2000/2500, MiSeq or NextSeq was used to sequence libraries as 2 x 150 bp reads.

Sequencer: Illumina HiSeq 2000. The TCR beta cDNA libraries were made using 5'RACE template switching, a step that added both a universal primer site and unique molecular identifiers. Synthesis of cDNA was primed from the TCR beta constant segment and was followed by two consecutive PCR amplification steps. The published analysis was carried out like this. MIGEC was used to demultiplex reads and group reads by UMI, and MiTCR was used to assemble and quantify clonotypes. To exclude erroneous sequences, only TCR cDNA sequences supported by at least two reads were retained. The tcR package was used for downstream repertoire analysis, and clonotypes were matched between fractions using CDR3 nucleotide sequence together with V segment. VDJmatch was used to annotate antigen specificity against VDJdb, with one amino acid substitution in CDR3 allowed. TCRdb reprocessed the public reads and reports one entry per CDR3 protein sequence, without DNA. The V and J calls here are based on TCRdb, not the publication. The table for this sample records about 140,000 distinct CDR3 sequences. Jointly, the top ten make up about 12% of the sample.

A word on this clonotype: The antigen this receptor binds is unknown.

A commercial ELISA kit detecting HCMV-specific IgG in serum was used to determine HCMV serostatus. Peripheral blood mononuclear cells were isolated from blood by Ficoll density gradient centrifugation. CDR1 and CDR2, looked up from the germline V gene, are SNHLY and FYNNEI. Inclusive of the bounding cysteine and phenylalanine, the CDR3 is 15 residues long. The protein alone is recorded here. Results and caveats for the whole study, not just this receptor: Those dominant clonotypes were again the most abundant among CD3+CD56-NKG2C+ cells in several donors, at roughly 25-60.1%. In a handful of donors, the dominant CD3+CD56+NKG2C+ clonotypes were found to rank among the top 10 CD8+ clonotypes and to make up roughly 1.0-7.0% of CD8+ T cells. It remained unclear whether the expanded NKG2C-expressing T cell clones were specific for HCMV antigens.

The chain is encoded by TRBV2 joined to TRBJ2-3; TCRdb gives TRBD2 as the D gene, but with no DNA this cannot be confirmed. Input material: blood T cells: a sorted CD56 or NKG2C T cell subset, CD4+ or CD8+ T cells, or bulk PBMC T cells (not recorded which). The sequence was collected from a man younger than 30 in good health. Donor details come from another sample of the same person, matched by shared clones. The CDR3 here reads CASPDPSGRTDTQYF.